This T cell receptor beta chain was observed in a study of human T cells and chemical hapten exposure. Overall study context: Weekly diphenylcyclopropenone doses were given to patients' scalps across the approximately 23-week study.

Stated time point: patch test 1, 2 weeks after DPC sensitization. The treatment: therapeutic diphenylcyclopropenone sensitization with weekly scalp DPC. Trimming at V came to 6 bases and at J to 8 bases, leaving 6 bases not matched to a gene. The V gene's germline CDR1 is MNHEY and CDR2 SVGAGI. This CDR3 region has 15 residues. TCRdb passed the RACE reads through MiXCR, listing each CDR3 protein once. Here the sample spans roughly 180,000 distinct CDR3 sequences, 13% to 15% being singletons. Here the sequenced sample was whole blood, taken in connection with sensitization to the hapten diphenylcyclopropenone (DPC). The chain couples TRBV6-5 to TRBJ2-1; 14 bases are shared with TRBD2. The source of this sequence is a woman aged 25 to 39 with alopecia areata. Some clones in this sample may be carry-over from other donors' samples. CDR3 nucleotides: TGTGCCAGCAGCCGGGGGACTAGCGGGAGTGATGAGCAGTTCTTC. Translating gives CASSRGTSGSDEQFF.